This TCR beta chain was sequenced during a study of beta chain features in type 1 diabetes. Regarding the study as a whole: PCR might favor shorter templates, but any such skew would affect patients and controls equally. Among patients with Type 1 diabetes, TCRB CDR3s were moderately but significantly shorter in every one of the four CD4+ subsets.

Points on this clone: Antigen: not known.

Germline lookup yields CDR1 SGHTA and CDR2 FQGNSA. The length of the CDR3 is 16 residues. Trimming removed 5 bases from V and 6 bases from J; junction bases left unmatched: 13. As every portion of the isolated RNA was reverse transcribed, the sequencing read expressed TCRB transcripts. Using immunoSEQ multiplex PCR, the repertoire was profiled, and TCRdb retains in-frame clones only, with some absent. The data contain around 70,000 clones, 45% to 50% of them singletons. CD45RO/CCR7/CD25/CD127/CD95/CD27 staining was used to isolate CD4+ naive, central memory, regulatory and stem cell-like memory cells by sorting.

This sequence was found in a young man with type 1 diabetes. Sequencing was performed on central memory CD4+ T cells from blood. The chain links TRBV7-2 to TRBJ2-5; TRBD2 aligns across 9 bases. CDR3 protein: CASSKVGGGALKTQYF. The CDR3 DNA follows: TGTGCCAGCAGCAAAGTTGGCGGGGGGGCCTTAAAGACCCAGTACTTC.